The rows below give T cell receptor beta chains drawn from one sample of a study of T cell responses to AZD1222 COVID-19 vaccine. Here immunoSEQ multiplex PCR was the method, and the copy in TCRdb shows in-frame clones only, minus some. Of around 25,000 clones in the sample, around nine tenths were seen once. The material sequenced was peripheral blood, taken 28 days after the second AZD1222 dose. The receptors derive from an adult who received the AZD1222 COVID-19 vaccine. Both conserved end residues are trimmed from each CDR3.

CDR3 protein: ASSLNTGVGVAQY; J gene: TRBJ2-5; V gene: TRBV27
CDR3 protein: ASSLEHGGTQY; J gene: TRBJ2-5; V gene: TRBV5-5
CDR3 protein: ASSLGRRETQY; J gene: TRBJ2-5; V gene: TRBV7-2
CDR3 protein: AWNRGNYNEQF; J gene: TRBJ2-1; V gene: TRBV30
CDR3 protein: ATGLGGANVLT; J gene: TRBJ2-6; V gene: TRBV28
CDR3 protein: ASSQEVAGWKEKLF; J gene: TRBJ1-4; V gene: TRBV4-3
CDR3 protein: ASSGTGNSSYEQY; J gene: TRBJ2-7; V gene: TRBV6-4
CDR3 protein: SVDSVGTYYGYT; J gene: TRBJ1-2; V gene: TRBV29-1
CDR3 protein: ASSGGQGTQETQY; J gene: TRBJ2-5; V gene: TRBV6-2/TRBV6-3
CDR3 protein: SASGANYEQY; J gene: TRBJ2-7; V gene: TRBV29-1
CDR3 protein: ASRLIAGGPEYEQY; J gene: TRBJ2-7; V gene: TRBV2
CDR3 protein: ASSGGQGYGYT; J gene: TRBJ1-2; V gene: TRBV2
CDR3 protein: ASSPRGGETQY; J gene: TRBJ2-5; V gene: TRBV7-8
CDR3 protein: ASSLISASSGNTIY; J gene: TRBJ1-3; V gene: TRBV28
CDR3 protein: ASSDPGTGDHTGELF; J gene: TRBJ2-2; V gene: TRBV25-1
CDR3 protein: ASCAGSTDTQY; J gene: TRBJ2-3; V gene: TRBV25-1
CDR3 protein: ASSQEGTPGSGNTIY; J gene: TRBJ1-3; V gene: TRBV4-2
CDR3 protein: ASSLERLARDNEQF; J gene: TRBJ2-1; V gene: TRBV11-2
CDR3 protein: ASSRASLAGGGNEQF; J gene: TRBJ2-1; V gene: TRBV28
CDR3 protein: ASSLGTFTDTQY; J gene: TRBJ2-3; V gene: TRBV7-3
CDR3 protein: ASSPISWADTGELF; J gene: TRBJ2-2; V gene: TRBV18
CDR3 protein: ARAVRDGINTGELF; J gene: TRBJ2-2; V gene: TRBV27
CDR3 protein: ASSNAGGLNEQF; J gene: TRBJ2-1; V gene: TRBV25-1
CDR3 protein: ASSLGTGGGYQETQY; J gene: TRBJ2-5; V gene: TRBV7-9
CDR3 protein: ASSGLSGFNGNEQF; J gene: TRBJ2-1; V gene: TRBV6-1
CDR3 protein: ATSRGATSQQETQY; J gene: TRBJ2-5; V gene: TRBV15
CDR3 protein: ASSLLAGPPYNEQF; J gene: TRBJ2-1; V gene: TRBV27
CDR3 protein: ASSQDGAGVIGNTEAF; J gene: TRBJ1-1; V gene: TRBV4-3
CDR3 protein: ASTIGRGAGNTIY; J gene: TRBJ1-3; V gene: TRBV11-2
CDR3 protein: ASRETGANEKLF; J gene: TRBJ1-4; V gene: TRBV2
CDR3 protein: ASSLEEGLTDTQY; J gene: TRBJ2-3; V gene: TRBV7-9
CDR3 protein: ASSPPPISGNTIY; J gene: TRBJ1-3; V gene: TRBV6-2/TRBV6-3
CDR3 protein: ASMAVPHEQF; J gene: TRBJ2-1; V gene: TRBV6-5
CDR3 protein: ASSPSGLPYEQY; J gene: TRBJ2-7; V gene: TRBV18
CDR3 protein: ASTRLAGTDTQY; J gene: TRBJ2-3; V gene: TRBV19
CDR3 protein: ATQGSSDTGELF; J gene: TRBJ2-2; V gene: TRBV5-1
CDR3 protein: ASSSGTGFTGELF; J gene: TRBJ2-2; V gene: TRBV7-3
CDR3 protein: ASSPGTGSYNEQF; J gene: TRBJ2-1; V gene: TRBV18
CDR3 protein: ASSLGRSTDTQY; J gene: TRBJ2-3; V gene: TRBV11-3
CDR3 protein: AISESGGDGTGELF; J gene: TRBJ2-2; V gene: TRBV10-3
CDR3 protein: ASFPGQGPYEQY; J gene: TRBJ2-7; V gene: TRBV28
CDR3 protein: ASSLRGDYGYT; J gene: TRBJ1-2; V gene: TRBV5-4
CDR3 protein: ASSLVSQRGRTEAF; J gene: TRBJ1-1; V gene: TRBV5-1
CDR3 protein: ASRLGTGIFNTEAF; J gene: TRBJ1-1; V gene: TRBV28
CDR3 protein: ASSYGLAGVGEQF; J gene: TRBJ2-1; V gene: TRBV6-5
CDR3 protein: ASSPGRSSGNTIY; J gene: TRBJ1-3; V gene: TRBV5-1
CDR3 protein: ASTPTQPGSTEAF; J gene: TRBJ1-1; V gene: TRBV19
CDR3 protein: ASSRQGTNEKLF; J gene: TRBJ1-4; V gene: TRBV18
CDR3 protein: AWSLAGGPTQY; J gene: TRBJ2-5; V gene: TRBV30
CDR3 protein: ASSQPDRTSYEQY; J gene: TRBJ2-7; V gene: TRBV4-1
CDR3 protein: ATRGYRDSPLH; J gene: TRBJ1-6; V gene: TRBV28
CDR3 protein: ASSPRDRGATGELF; J gene: TRBJ2-2; V gene: TRBV7-7
CDR3 protein: ASSKEVASRLYGYT; J gene: TRBJ1-2; V gene: TRBV21-1
CDR3 protein: ASSADGYNEQF; J gene: TRBJ2-1; V gene: TRBV27